Listed below are T cell receptor beta chains from one sample, sequenced in a study of blood T cells in healthy people across ages. Each CDR3 protein gets one entry after TCRdb re-called the 5' RACE reads with MiXCR. The repertoire holds approximately 730,000 distinct CDR3 sequences, roughly two fifths seen once, with approximately 22% in the top ten. The sample was blood. The receptor set was obtained from a woman between 55 and 75 years old in good health. Each CDR3 is given with its conserved first and last residue. Each record gives: V gene, J gene, CDR3 length, clone size, D gene, CDR3 DNA, CDR3 protein. D genes are given only for firm matches. Rows give clone size only sometimes, using once, few, many, or a class for an expanded clone.

v_call: TRBV20-1; j_call: TRBJ1-6; cdr3_length: 13; clone_size: few; d_call: NA; cdr3_nt: TGCAGTGCTAGAGGTCTCGTGGGGGTAACCCTCCACTTT; cdr3_aa: CSARGLVGVTLHF
v_call: TRBV5-5; j_call: TRBJ2-3; cdr3_length: 18; clone_size: NA; d_call: TRBD2; cdr3_nt: TGTGCCAGCAGCTTGGGGGGACTAGCGGGGGCCATCACAGATACGCAGTATTTT; cdr3_aa: CASSLGGLAGAITDTQYF
v_call: TRBV5-1; j_call: TRBJ2-2; cdr3_length: 12; clone_size: NA; d_call: NA; cdr3_nt: TGCGCCAGCCGGGTCGTCACCGGGGAGCTGTTTTTT; cdr3_aa: CASRVVTGELFF
v_call: TRBV20-1; j_call: TRBJ1-2; cdr3_length: 12; clone_size: many; d_call: TRBD1; cdr3_nt: TGCACGCCGGGACAGGGTTACTATGGCTACACCTTC; cdr3_aa: CTPGQGYYGYTF
v_call: TRBV7-2; j_call: TRBJ2-1; cdr3_length: 15; clone_size: many; d_call: TRBD2; cdr3_nt: TGTGCCAGCAGCTATCGGGAGGGGATTTACAATGAGCAGTTCTTC; cdr3_aa: CASSYREGIYNEQFF
v_call: TRBV15; j_call: TRBJ2-2; cdr3_length: 14; clone_size: NA; d_call: NA; cdr3_nt: TGTGCCACCAGCAGTAACTGGGACACCGGGGAGCTGTTTTTT; cdr3_aa: CATSSNWDTGELFF
v_call: TRBV12-3/TRBV12-4; j_call: TRBJ2-1; cdr3_length: 16; clone_size: NA; d_call: TRBD2; cdr3_nt: TGTGCCAGCAGTCCCCGGACTAGCGGGAACGACAATGAGCAGTTCTTC; cdr3_aa: CASSPRTSGNDNEQFF
v_call: TRBV9; j_call: TRBJ2-1; cdr3_length: 15; clone_size: NA; d_call: TRBD2; cdr3_nt: TGTGCCAGCGGCCAGACTAGCGGGGCGTACAATGAGCAGTTCTTC; cdr3_aa: CASGQTSGAYNEQFF
v_call: TRBV5-1; j_call: TRBJ1-2; cdr3_length: 13; clone_size: NA; d_call: NA; cdr3_nt: TGCGCCAGCAGCTCCGACGGGATGAAAGGCTACACCTTC; cdr3_aa: CASSSDGMKGYTF
v_call: TRBV7-2; j_call: TRBJ2-3; cdr3_length: 17; clone_size: few; d_call: TRBD2; cdr3_nt: TGTGCCAGCAGCTCTCCGAAGGTAGCGGGTAGCACAGATACGCAGTATTTT; cdr3_aa: CASSSPKVAGSTDTQYF
v_call: TRBV3-1; j_call: TRBJ2-7; cdr3_length: 14; clone_size: NA; d_call: TRBD1; cdr3_nt: TGTGCCAGCAGCCAAGTGGGGACAGGGGCTGAGCAGTACTTC; cdr3_aa: CASSQVGTGAEQYF
v_call: TRBV7-2; j_call: TRBJ1-2; cdr3_length: 12; clone_size: few; d_call: NA; cdr3_nt: TGTGCCAGCACCCAGAGGGTCGGTGGCTACACCTTC; cdr3_aa: CASTQRVGGYTF
v_call: TRBV28; j_call: TRBJ2-7; cdr3_length: 15; clone_size: NA; d_call: TRBD2; cdr3_nt: TGTGCCAGCAGTTTAACTAGCGGGGGGACGAGGGAGCAGTACTTC; cdr3_aa: CASSLTSGGTREQYF